Listed below are T cell receptor beta chains from one sample, sequenced in a study of CD8+CD57+ T cells in acquired aplastic anemia. TCRdb redid the calling of the reads with MiXCR, one entry per CDR3 protein. Of 200,000 or so distinct CDR3 sequences in the sample, roughly 45% were seen once. Sequencing was done on a sample of sorted CD4+, CD8+, or CD8+CD57+ T cells (not recorded which) from PBMCs. Receptors were obtained from a human donor with aplastic anemia. Each CDR3 is given with its conserved first and last residue. Fields, in order: V gene, CDR3 length, CDR3 protein.

TRBV15	15	CATIKAGGSYNEQFF
TRBV10-3	12	CAISEFSSEQYF
TRBV29-1	13	CSVEEGQGLEQYF
TRBV6-1	15	CASLPGTGPYSEQFF
TRBV20-1	12	CSAGGQNSPLHF
TRBV19	15	CASTYSGGLLDTQYF
TRBV7-9	14	CASSDQGQGYEQYF
TRBV7-2	15	CASSIGQGRYTEASF
TRBV5-5	14	CASRSGQGVETQYF
TRBV7-7	14	CASSRDPGAYEQYF
TRBV20-1	14	CSSRGRGGLYEQFF
TRBV9	12	CASSVPTGALHF
TRBV10-3	16	CAINTGGTSKSDTQYF
TRBV9	13	CASSVAMNTEAFF
TRBV7-6	15	CASSLAGDRGREQYF
TRBV25-1	14	CASSLRDGNYEQYF
TRBV19	14	CASSIRPITDTQYF
TRBV20-1	15	CSARVRGGSNEKLFF
TRBV20-1	15	CSARSPGSRGEKLFF
TRBV19	14	CASSQDSGTGELFF
TRBV20-1	15	CSARGPGQGGVEQYF
TRBV19	16	CASSIRAGQGPYEQYF
TRBV2	15	CASSEGGRLDYEQYF